The 26 T cell receptor beta chains below were found in one sample sequenced in a study of T cell responses to AZD1222 COVID-19 vaccine. Profiled with immunoSEQ multiplex PCR; TCRdb holds only in-frame clones, not every one. The sample lists around 66,000 clones; less than 90% were seen once. The source was peripheral blood, collected on day 0 of AZD1222 vaccination. These receptors were collected from an adult in good health.

The V and J genes are TRBV29-1 and TRBJ1-2, with TRBD1 identical over 11 bases. Germline V gene lookup returns CDR1 SQVTM and CDR2 ANQGSEA. CDR3 size: 13 residues. Trimming at V came to 7 bases and at J to 4 bases, leaving 5 bases not matched to a gene. DNA of the CDR3: TGCAGCGGGGGGACAGGGGGAAGCTATGGCTACACCTTC. Its protein is CSGGTGGSYGYTF.

This chain links TRBV5-1 with TRBJ2-5; possible D gene TRBD1, 6 bases. Germline V gene sequence: CDR1 SGHRS, CDR2 YFSETQ. The CDR3 sequence is 16 residues long. V dropped 4 bases and J dropped 0 bases, with 16 bases sitting between them. The CDR3, as DNA: TGCGCCAGCAGCGCGGACAGCCCGTCGTACCAAGAGACCCAGTACTTC. Protein: CASSADSPSYQETQYF.

The V and J genes are TRBV28 and TRBJ1-6; the D is unclear. Per germline, CDR1 MDHEN and CDR2 SYDVKM. V was clipped by 1 base and J by 9 bases, with 13 bases between them. The CDR3 loop spans 15 amino acids. The CDR3 DNA sequence: TGTGCCAGCAGTTTATATTCCGGCGAGGGTTCACCCCTCCACTTT. It codes for CASSLYSGEGSPLHF.

The rearrangement links TRBV30 to TRBJ1-6; D is unresolved. Germline V gene sequence: CDR1 GTSNPN, CDR2 SVGIG (reference sequence). Between the trimmed V and J ends, which lost 0 bases and 4 bases, there was a span of 10 bases. This CDR3 contains 15 residues. The CDR3 bases are TGTGCCTGGAGTGTACCTCCAGAATATAATTCACCCCTCCACTTT. Translated: CAWSVPPEYNSPLHF.

This chain connects TRBV10-3 to TRBJ1-2; 8 positions match TRBD1. Losses at the gene ends were 0 bases for V and 7 bases for J; bases not matched to a gene: 1. Germline V gene lookup returns CDR1 ENHRY and CDR2 SYGVKD. There are 13 residues in the CDR3. CDR3 nucleotide sequence: TGTGCCATCAGTGAGTCCGGACAGGGTGGCTACACCTTC. Amino acids: CAISESGQGGYTF.

The V gene is TRBV28, the J gene TRBJ1-2; 8 bases agree with TRBD1. The V gene's germline CDR1 is MDHEN and CDR2 SYDVKM. The J segment lost 4 bases and the V segment lost 2 bases, leaving 6 bases of the junction unmatched. The CDR3 covers 15 residues. The CDR3 here is CASSLGTGWGYGYTF. CDR3 coding DNA: TGTGCCAGCAGTTTAGGGACAGGTTGGGGCTATGGCTACACCTTC.

CDR3 loop: CASSLAGDRATYEQYF. In nucleotides, the CDR3 is TGTGCCAGCAGCTTAGCTGGTGACAGGGCCACCTACGAGCAGTACTTC. The rearrangement joins TRBV7-2 to TRBJ2-7, with 7 positions matching TRBD1. CDR3 length: 16 residues. Germline CDR1 SGHTA, CDR2 FQGNSA. V was pared by 0 bases and J by 2 bases, with 7 bases of the junction left unmatched.

The chain couples TRBV6-2 or TRBV6-3 to TRBJ2-5; TRBD2 matches 8 bases. The CDR3 has 18 residues. Trimming removed 2 bases from V and 4 bases from J; junction bases left unmatched: 15. The germline V gene encodes CDR1 MNHEY and CDR2 SVGEGT. The DNA for the CDR3 is TGTGCCAGCAGTTACAGCGGGAGTATTGGGGCAACGGGAGAGACCCAGTACTTC. Translated, it gives CASSYSGSIGATGETQYF.

This chain links TRBV18 with TRBJ2-7; TRBD1 matches 7 bases. The ends lost 3 bases at V and 7 bases at J; junction bases unmatched: 6. Per germline, CDR1 KGHSH and CDR2 LQKENI. The CDR3 contains 13 residues. CDR3 in amino acids: CASSPNAQGEQYF. The CDR3 coding sequence is TGTGCCAGCTCACCCAACGCACAGGGGGAGCAGTACTTC.

This clone appeared a single time. The CDR3 region has the DNA TGTGCCAGCAAGTATGTGGGAGGCCAAGAGACCCAGTACTTC. Protein: CASKYVGGQETQYF. The V and J genes are TRBV6-5 and TRBJ2-5; possible D gene TRBD2, 6 bases. CDR1 MNHEY and CDR2 SVGAGI come from the germline V gene. CDR3 length: 14 residues. V was pared by 7 bases and J by 1 base, with 13 bases between.

There are a few counts of this clone. J is TRBJ2-1 and V is TRBV7-9; D uncertain. With 2 bases removed from V and 8 bases from J, the gap between germline ends came to 7 bases. This CDR3 is built from 12 residues. Germline V gene data show CDR1 as SEHNR and CDR2 as FQNEAQ (reference sequence). In DNA form, the CDR3 reads TGTGCCAGCAGCTTAAGCGAGGATGAGCAGTTCTTC. Translated, it gives CASSLSEDEQFF.

The gene calls are TRBV9 and TRBJ1-2, with 11 bases that match TRBD1. This CDR3 is built from 16 residues. The germline gives CDR1 SGDLS, CDR2 YYNGEE. V lost 4 bases and J lost 2; bases outside the gene matches: 7. The CDR3 loop reads CASSLRTGGPNYGYTF. The CDR3 DNA reads TGTGCCAGCAGCCTGCGGACAGGGGGCCCAAACTATGGCTACACCTTC. Filled out from reference TRBV9 and TRBJ1-2, the complete variable domain reads DSGVTQTPKHLITATGQRVTLRCSPRSGDLSVYWYQQSLDQGLQFLIQYYNGEERAKGNILERFSAQQFPDLHSELNLSSLELGDSALYFCASSLRTGGPNYGYTFGSGTRLTVV.

The V gene is TRBV5-4, the J gene TRBJ2-7; D is ambiguous. CDR1 SGHNT and CDR2 YYREEE come from the germline V gene (reference sequence). With 1 base removed from V and 2 bases from J, the gap between germline ends came to 10 bases. The CDR3 is 14 amino acids. The CDR3 reads CASSLSSVTYEQYF. Here the CDR3 DNA reads TGTGCCAGCAGCTTGAGCAGCGTTACCTACGAGCAGTACTTC.

The V and J genes are TRBV9 and TRBJ2-3, with 10 bases matching TRBD2. The CDR3 totals 16 residues. V shed 3 bases and J 7 bases; nucleotides not matched to a gene: 11. Germline values: CDR1 SGDLS, CDR2 YYNGEE. CDR3 nucleotides: TGTGCCAGCAGCGCAGAACTAGCGGGGCCTGCGAATACGCAGTATTTT. This translates into CASSAELAGPANTQYF.

The sample holds one count of this clone. The V call is TRBV6-6, the J call TRBJ1-2; D is perhaps TRBD1 (6 bases). Trimming cost V 8 bases and J 5 bases, with 18 bases left between them. From germline, CDR1 is MNHNY and CDR2 SVGAGI (reference sequence). The CDR3 runs 14 residues. The CDR3 coding sequence is TGTGCCAGCCAAGCGCCGGGGGGCTCGTATGGCTACACCTTC. The encoded protein is CASQAPGGSYGYTF.

This chain uses TRBV27 with TRBJ1-4, with 8 bases fitting TRBD1. Per germline, CDR1 MNHEY and CDR2 SMNVEV (reference sequence). The CDR3 sequence is 16 residues long. V shed 5 bases and J 2 bases; nucleotides not matched to a gene: 7. CDR3 nucleotide sequence: TGTGCCAGCAGTCCGACTTACAGGGGGACTAATGAAAAACTGTTTTTT. It codes for CASSPTYRGTNEKLFF.

The chain recombines TRBV7-9 with TRBJ1-1, with TRBD1 as a possible D gene (6 bases). With 1 base removed from V and 5 bases from J, the gap between germline ends came to 23 bases. CDR1 and CDR2 from the germline V gene are SEHNR and FQNEAQ (reference sequence). The CDR3 runs 18 residues. DNA of the CDR3: TGTGCCAGCAGCTTAGGGAGGGGGAGACGACGATTCGAAACTGAAGCTTTCTTT. Protein product: CASSLGRGRRRFETEAFF.

This clone was detected only a few times. This chain joins TRBV7-9 and TRBJ2-3, with TRBD2 matching over 8 bases. The length of the CDR3 is 15 residues. Trimming at V came to 2 bases and at J to 1 base, leaving 2 bases not matched to a gene. Germline assignment: CDR1 SEHNR and CDR2 FQNEAQ (reference sequence). The CDR3 nucleotides are TGTGCCAGCAGCTTACTAGCGGGTGGCACAGATACGCAGTATTTT. Translated, it gives CASSLLAGGTDTQYF.

The chain joins TRBV23-1 to TRBJ1-2, with D unclear. TRBV23-1 is filed as an ORF, its function uncertain. V shed 10 bases and J shed 8 bases, with 8 bases lying between them. The CDR3 contains 9 residues. The CDR3 sequence is CATGWGYTF. The CDR3 nucleotides are TGCGCCACTGGTTGGGGCTACACCTTC.

The V gene is TRBV6-5, the J gene TRBJ2-5; maybe TRBD2 (5 bases). The CDR3 consists of 14 residues. Germline CDR1 MNHEY, CDR2 SVGAGI. Trimming pared 6 bases from V and 7 bases from J, leaving 18 bases between. The CDR3 DNA is TGTGCCAGCAGCCGACCGGGCCGCGAGGGGACCCAGTACTTC. Amino acids: CASSRPGREGTQYF.

V usage is TRBV30 and J usage is TRBJ2-6, with 11 bases that match TRBD1. The CDR3 spans 16 residues. After removal of 7 bases from V and 0 bases from J, the junction contained 5 bases not matched to a gene. Per germline, CDR1 GTSNPN and CDR2 SVGIG (reference sequence). CDR3 in DNA: TGTGCCTCAACCGGGACAGGGGGCTCTGGGGCCAACGTCCTGACTTTC. It encodes CASTGTGGSGANVLTF.

V is TRBV7-9 and J is TRBJ1-4; tentatively, D is TRBD1 (5 bases). The CDR3 runs 16 residues. The ends were cut back, 5 bases at V and 8 bases at J, with 21 bases in the middle. CDR1 SEHNR and CDR2 FQNEAQ come from the germline V gene (reference sequence). The CDR3 is CASSRTYSSGGEKLFF. The CDR3 DNA reads TGTGCCAGCAGCCGCACCTACAGTTCGGGGGGAGAAAAACTGTTTTTT.

The chain couples TRBV10-2 to TRBJ2-7, with D possibly TRBD1 on 5 matching bases. The CDR3 is made up of 13 amino acids. Germline lookup yields CDR1 WSHSY and CDR2 SAAADI. V was shortened by 11 bases and J by 1 base, with 15 bases between the two germline ends. The CDR3 DNA is TGCGCCGGATCTCAGGGATCTTCCTACGAGCAGTACTTC. The encoded protein is CAGSQGSSYEQYF.

This clone occurred a few times. The rearrangement links TRBV7-2 to TRBJ1-5, with D maybe TRBD1 (6 bases). The CDR3 has 14 residues. V was trimmed by 3 bases and J by 1 base, leaving 7 bases between them. CDR1 and CDR2 (germline): SGHTA, FQGNSA. CDR3 in DNA: TGTGCCAGCAGCTTGGACAGAAGCAATCAGCCCCAGCATTTT. The encoded protein is CASSLDRSNQPQHF.

CDR3 sequence (DNA): TGCGCCAGCAGCCAAGCGGGACAGGCACTCTACTCTGGGGCCAACGTCCTGACTTTC. Its translation: CASSQAGQALYSGANVLTF. This sequence joins TRBV4-3 and TRBJ2-6; 8 bases agree with TRBD1. Germline-derived CDR1 and CDR2 are LGHNA and YSLEER. This CDR3 has 19 amino acids. The ends lost 1 base at V and 0 bases at J; junction bases unmatched: 8.

This chain connects TRBV10-2 to TRBJ2-7, with D perhaps matching TRBD1 (5 bases). CDR3 length: 17 amino acids. CDR1 is WSHSY, CDR2 SAAADI, per germline. Between the trimmed V and J ends, which lost 3 bases and 3 bases, there was a span of 21 bases. The CDR3 reads CASSDGISDLGHYEQYF. CDR3 bases: TGCGCCAGCAGTGACGGAATTTCCGACTTGGGGCACTACGAGCAGTACTTC.